A single sample gave rise to the 14 T cell receptor beta chains below, sequenced in a study of cytomegalovirus exposure and HLA in healthy donors. A multiplex PCR was run with 60 Vbeta primers and 13 Jbeta primers. Sequenced by immunoSEQ multiplex PCR; TCRdb stores in-frame clones only, minus some. The data hold some 180,000 clones, with 80% observed a single time. Material for sequencing was PBMCs. These receptors came from a girl aged 10-17 years in good health and CMV-seropositive.

A few counts support this clone. V gene TRBV7-2 combines with J gene TRBJ2-5; D possibly corresponds to TRBD1 (6 bases). CDR1 and CDR2 (germline): SGHTA, FQGNSA. The CDR3 totals 13 residues. Trimming took off 2 bases at V and 3 bases at J, with 7 bases between the two ends. The CDR3 DNA sequence: TGTGCCAGCAGCTTAACAGGGAAAGAGACCCAGTACTTC. Amino acid sequence: CASSLTGKETQYF. The whole variable domain, remainder taken from reference TRBV7-2 and TRBJ2-5, is GAGVSQSPSNKVTEKGKDVELRCDPISGHTALYWYRQSLGQGLEFLIYFQGNSAPDKSGLPSDRFSAERTGGSVSTLTIQRTQQEDSAVYLCASSLTGKETQYFGPGTRLLVL.

This chain connects TRBV7-7 to TRBJ2-3; D is ambiguous. Germline values: CDR1 SSHAT, CDR2 FNYEAQ (reference sequence). This CDR3 comprises 14 residues. Trimming pared 2 bases from V and 1 base from J, leaving 7 bases between. The CDR3 DNA follows: TGTGCCAGCAGCTTATATCCTGGCACAGATACGCAGTATTTT. It translates to CASSLYPGTDTQYF.

V and J are TRBV2 and TRBJ1-3; no definite D call. Germline V gene sequence: CDR1 SNHLY, CDR2 FYNNEI. Trimming stripped 4 bases from V and 0 bases from J, with 7 bases between. This CDR3 has 14 residues. The CDR3 protein is CASSGAFSGNTIYF. In DNA form, the CDR3 reads TGTGCCAGCAGTGGCGCCTTCTCTGGAAACACCATATATTTT.

The chain carries TRBV30 and TRBJ1-4; the match to TRBD1 covers 9 bases. Trimming at V came to 2 bases and at J to 3 bases, leaving 7 bases not matched to a gene. The CDR3 covers 16 residues. Germline loops: CDR1 GTSNPN, CDR2 SVGIG (reference sequence). This CDR3 is CAWSLGQGRPNEKLFF. CDR3 nucleotides: TGTGCCTGGAGTCTGGGACAGGGACGCCCTAATGAAAAACTGTTTTTT.

The chain joins TRBV30 to TRBJ1-1, with a possible D match to TRBD1 (6 bases). The V gene lost 5 bases and the J gene lost 4 bases, with 14 bases spanning the gap. In germline, CDR1 is GTSNPN, CDR2 SVGIG (reference sequence). The CDR3 extends over 13 amino acids. The CDR3 region has the DNA TGTGCCTGGGGGCCGGGACAAGGCACTGAAGCTTTCTTT. It translates to CAWGPGQGTEAFF.

The J gene is TRBJ2-3, the V gene TRBV5-6; no firm D call. The CDR3 runs 16 residues. V was shortened by 1 base and J by 2 bases, with 14 bases between the two germline ends. In germline, CDR1 is SGHDT, CDR2 YYEEEE. The DNA for the CDR3 is TGTGCCAGCAGCTTGACGGCTCACAGTTACACAGATACGCAGTATTTT. Its translation: CASSLTAHSYTDTQYF.

To note about this clone: At one boundary the junction diverges from the germline segment, which might be a read error. The rearrangement joins TRBV11-2 to TRBJ2-7; 8 bases fit TRBD2. Germline V gene lookup returns CDR1 SGHAT and CDR2 FQNNGV. The CDR3 has 15 amino acids. The CDR3 here is CASTLGAGAFDEQYF. The CDR3 nucleotides read TGTGCCAGCACCTTAGGAGCGGGAGCCTTCGACGAGCAGTACTTC.

The rearrangement uses TRBV7-9 and TRBJ2-6; no definite D call. The V end lost 9 bases, the J end lost 0 bases, and 18 bases lay between the germline ends. Germline loops: CDR1 SEHNR, CDR2 FQNEAQ (reference sequence). This CDR3 is 17 amino acids long. The CDR3 nucleotides read TGTGCCAGGAGCCGTAGTAGCCTCACCTCTGGGGCCAACGTCCTGACTTTC. It specifies CARSRSSLTSGANVLTF.

This chain joins TRBV27 and TRBJ1-1, with D hard to call. The CDR3 loop spans 15 amino acids. The germline gives CDR1 MNHEY, CDR2 SMNVEV (reference sequence). V lost 6 bases and J 1 base, leaving 15 bases between the germline ends. CDR3 nucleotides: TGTGCCAGCAGCTCTTCTGAGAGTCGGAACACTGAAGCTTTCTTT. Its translation: CASSSSESRNTEAFF.

About this clone: An end of the junction does not agree with germline; a read error may underlie this. The chain is built from TRBV30 and TRBJ1-1; 7 bases match TRBD1. This CDR3 has 15 residues. Looked up from germline, CDR1 is GTSNPN and CDR2 is SVGIG (reference sequence). The CDR3 DNA follows: TGTGCCTGGGGTGTAAGGAGGGGGCGGGACACTGAAGCTTTCTTT. It translates to CAWGVRRGRDTEAFF.

This chain connects TRBV7-8 to TRBJ2-2; tentative D call: TRBD1 (6 bases). This CDR3 has 13 residues. Trimming removed 5 bases at V and 6 bases at J, with 10 bases between. Per the germline V gene, CDR1 is SGHVS and CDR2 is FQNEAQ. This chain's CDR3 is CASSEQGAGELFF. The CDR3, as DNA: TGTGCCAGCAGCGAACAGGGTGCCGGGGAGCTGTTTTTT.

The genes are TRBV19 and TRBJ2-5; D unresolved. Germline loops: CDR1 LNHDA, CDR2 SQIVND (reference sequence). The V end was cut by 3 bases, the J end by 1 base, with 12 bases between. This CDR3 comprises 15 residues. CDR3 protein: CASSIQAAPQETQYF. The CDR3 DNA reads as TGTGCCAGTAGTATCCAGGCTGCCCCCCAAGAGACCCAGTACTTC.

This rearrangement joins TRBV13 to TRBJ2-1; 7 nucleotides agree with TRBD1. With V trimmed by 4 bases and J by 9 bases, 6 bases remained unmatched. Per germline, CDR1 PRHDT and CDR2 FYEKMQ (reference sequence). This CDR3 contains 13 residues. The CDR3 here is CASSSRDRVEQFF. Written as DNA, the CDR3 is TGTGCCAGCAGCTCGCGAGACAGGGTTGAGCAGTTCTTC.

The chain combines TRBV10-3 with TRBJ2-1; 12 bases map to TRBD2. Per the germline V gene, CDR1 is ENHRY and CDR2 is SYGVKD. J lost 8 bases, V lost 3 bases, and 8 bases had no gene match. There are 16 residues in the CDR3. The CDR3 protein is CAISDPGLAGPDEQFF. The DNA for the CDR3 is TGTGCCATCAGTGACCCTGGACTAGCGGGACCCGATGAGCAGTTCTTC.